This T cell receptor beta chain is drawn from a study of neurological immune-mediated disorders. The CDR3 extends over 13 amino acids. Germline values: CDR1 DFQATT, CDR2 SNEGSKA (reference sequence). V was cut by 2 bases and J by 7 bases, with 11 bases left in between. As to time point: longitudinal time-point 1 (baseline). MiXCR, run by TCRdb on the 5' RACE reads, gives a single entry per CDR3 protein. The table lists around 37,000 distinct CDR3 sequences, roughly 3.1% of them singletons. This clonotype was observed many times. The TCR sequence derives from a woman aged 55-70 years with multiple sclerosis. The chain combines TRBV20-1 with TRBJ2-2; perhaps TRBD2 as D (5 bases). The specimen was PBMCs. As DNA, the CDR3 is TGCAGTGCTAGACGGGATGTAGGCGGGGAGCTGTTTTTT. Its protein product is CSARRDVGGELFF.